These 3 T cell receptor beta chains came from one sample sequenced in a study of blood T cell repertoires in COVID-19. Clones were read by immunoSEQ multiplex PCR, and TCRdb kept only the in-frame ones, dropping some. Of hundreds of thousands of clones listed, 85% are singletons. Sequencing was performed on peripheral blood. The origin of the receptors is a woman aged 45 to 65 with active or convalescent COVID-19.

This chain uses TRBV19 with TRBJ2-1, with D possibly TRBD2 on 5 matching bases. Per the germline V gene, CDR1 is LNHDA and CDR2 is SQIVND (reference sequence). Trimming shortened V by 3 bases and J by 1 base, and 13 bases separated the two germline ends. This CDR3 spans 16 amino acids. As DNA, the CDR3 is TGTGCCAGTAGTATTGGATCGGGCGGGTCCTACAATGAGCAGTTCTTC. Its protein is CASSIGSGGSYNEQFF.

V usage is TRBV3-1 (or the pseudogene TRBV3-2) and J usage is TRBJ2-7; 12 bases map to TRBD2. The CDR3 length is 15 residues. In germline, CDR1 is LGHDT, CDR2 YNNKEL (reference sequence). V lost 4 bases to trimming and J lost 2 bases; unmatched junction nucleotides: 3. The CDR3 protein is CASSPRTSGTYEQYF. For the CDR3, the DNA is TGTGCCAGCAGCCCCCGGACTAGCGGGACCTACGAGCAGTACTTC.

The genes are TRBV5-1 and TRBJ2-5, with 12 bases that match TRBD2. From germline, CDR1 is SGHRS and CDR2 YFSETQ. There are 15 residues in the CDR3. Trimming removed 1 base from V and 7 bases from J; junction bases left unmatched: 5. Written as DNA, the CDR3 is TGCGCCAGCAGCTTGCGACTAGCGGGAGATGGGACCCAGTACTTC. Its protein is CASSLRLAGDGTQYF.